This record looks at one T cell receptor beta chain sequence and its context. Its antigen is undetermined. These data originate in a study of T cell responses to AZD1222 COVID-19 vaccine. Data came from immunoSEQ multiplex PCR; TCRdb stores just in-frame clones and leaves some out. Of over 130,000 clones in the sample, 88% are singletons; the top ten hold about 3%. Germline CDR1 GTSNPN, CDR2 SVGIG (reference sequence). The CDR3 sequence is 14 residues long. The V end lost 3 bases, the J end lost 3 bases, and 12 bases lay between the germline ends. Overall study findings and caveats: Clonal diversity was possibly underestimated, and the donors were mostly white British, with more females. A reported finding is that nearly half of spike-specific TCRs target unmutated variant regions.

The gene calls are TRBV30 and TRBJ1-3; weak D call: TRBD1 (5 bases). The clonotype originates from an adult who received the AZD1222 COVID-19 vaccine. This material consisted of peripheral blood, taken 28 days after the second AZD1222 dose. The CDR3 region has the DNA TGTGCCTGGAGGGGGGAAGGCATTGGAAACACCATATATTTT. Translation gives CAWRGEGIGNTIYF.